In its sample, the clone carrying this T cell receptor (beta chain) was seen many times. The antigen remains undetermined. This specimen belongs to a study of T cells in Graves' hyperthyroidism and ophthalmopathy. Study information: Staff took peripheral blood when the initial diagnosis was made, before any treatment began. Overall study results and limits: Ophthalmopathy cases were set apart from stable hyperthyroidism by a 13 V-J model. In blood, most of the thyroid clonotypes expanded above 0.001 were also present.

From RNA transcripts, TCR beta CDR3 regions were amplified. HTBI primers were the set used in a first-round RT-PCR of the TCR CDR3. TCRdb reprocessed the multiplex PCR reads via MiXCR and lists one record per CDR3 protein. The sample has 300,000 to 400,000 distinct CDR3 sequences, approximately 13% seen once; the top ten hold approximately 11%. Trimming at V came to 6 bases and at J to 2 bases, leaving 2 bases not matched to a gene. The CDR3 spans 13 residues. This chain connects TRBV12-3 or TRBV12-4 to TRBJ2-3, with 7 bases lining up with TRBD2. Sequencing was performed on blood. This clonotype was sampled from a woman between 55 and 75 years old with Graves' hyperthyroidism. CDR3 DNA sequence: TGTGCCAGCAGAAGCGGGACCACAGATACGCAGTATTTT. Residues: CASRSGTTDTQYF.